Listed below are T cell receptor beta chains from one sample, sequenced in a study of blood T cells in healthy people across ages. TCRdb itself ran the 5' RACE reads through MiXCR, one entry per CDR3 protein. The sample records about 1.7 million distinct CDR3 sequences, roughly 30% being singletons. Sequencing was done on a sample of blood. The source is a woman aged 25 to 39 in good health. Each CDR3 is given with its conserved first and last residue. The order of the fields is V gene, D gene, J gene, clone size, CDR3 DNA, CDR3 protein. D genes are given only for firm matches. Not every row has a clone size; where given, it reads once, few, many or a size class.

>TRBV6-2/TRBV6-3|-|TRBJ2-1|few
TGTGCCAGCAGTTACGAGGAGGTTATAACGGGAGATCAAAATGAGCAGTTCTTC
CASSYEEVITGDQNEQFF
>TRBV20-1|TRBD1|TRBJ2-7|few
TGCAGTGCTACTCGGAGGACAGGCTACGAGCAGTACTTC
CSATRRTGYEQYF
>TRBV20-1|TRBD2|TRBJ2-1|-
TGCAGTGCTCGTTCTAGCGGGAGGCCGAGCTCCTACAATGAGCAGTTCTTC
CSARSSGRPSSYNEQFF
>TRBV19|TRBD1|TRBJ2-5|few
TGTGCCAGTAGTGGGACAGAACAAGAGACCCAGTACTTC
CASSGTEQETQYF
>TRBV29-1|-|TRBJ1-2|-
TGCAGCGTACACGGGGAGGGTGGCTACACCTTC
CSVHGEGGYTF
>TRBV5-5|-|TRBJ1-6|few
TGTGCCAGCTCAGACGGGGCCGCAGGGTCTAATTCACCCCTCCACTTT
CASSDGAAGSNSPLHF
>TRBV5-1|-|TRBJ2-6|-
TGCGCCAGCAGCTTGGAAGGAGGGGTGAGCTCTGGGGCCAACGTCCTGACTTTC
CASSLEGGVSSGANVLTF
>TRBV20-1|-|TRBJ1-5|-
TGCAGTGCTAGATTTGCCAGCAATCAGCCCCAGCATTTT
CSARFASNQPQHF
>TRBV29-1|-|TRBJ1-1|few
TGCAGCTGGGGGGGTCACCGCAGGGAAGCTTTCTTT
CSWGGHRREAFF
>TRBV20-1|-|TRBJ2-5|many
TGCAGTGCTAGAGTCACAGGGAGGTCCCCGGGGGCCCAGTACTTC
CSARVTGRSPGAQYF